This TCR beta chain comes out of a study of long-term antiretroviral therapy in people with HIV. Germline V CDR1 and CDR2: SSHAT, FNYEAQ (reference sequence). The CDR3 extends over 14 amino acids. Sequencing relied on immunoSEQ assay v3.0, run at survey level. TCRdb's table, derived via immunoSEQ multiplex PCR, lists solely in-frame clones and lacks some. Of roughly 22,000 clones in the sample, around 84% were seen once. In regard to this clone: One junction end disagrees with the germline gene, perhaps due to a read error.

The chain is built from TRBV7-7 and TRBJ2-5; a possible D gene is TRBD2 (8 bases). This receptor was obtained from a man in his fifties or sixties with HIV. Sequenced material: unsorted PBMCs, taken 3 years after starting antiretroviral therapy. CDR3 nucleotide sequence: TGTGCTAGCAGCTTAGCGGGACAGCAAGAGACCCAGTACTTC. Protein sequence: CASSLAGQQETQYF.